These 18 T cell receptor beta chains originate from one sample sequenced in a study of human T cells and chemical hapten exposure. Time point denoted: pre-sensitization, week 0. Treatment in this sample: therapeutic diphenylcyclopropenone sensitization with weekly scalp DPC. TCRdb reanalysed the RACE reads using MiXCR and keeps one entry per CDR3 protein. The top ten clones hold approximately 2.8% of a sample with 300,000 to 450,000 distinct CDR3 sequences, 5.1% of them seen once. The sequencing used whole blood, collected in connection with sensitization to the hapten diphenylcyclopropenone (DPC). All receptors come from a woman aged 50 to 60 with alopecia areata. Some clones in this sample may be carry-over from other donors' samples.

This clonotype was recorded at least ten times. The chain carries TRBV29-1 and TRBJ2-3; D may be TRBD1 or TRBD2 (5 bases each). Germline values: CDR1 SQVTM, CDR2 ANQGSEA. The CDR3 covers 15 residues. The V end lost 4 bases, the J end lost 2 bases, and 16 bases lay between the germline ends. Written as DNA, the CDR3 is TGCAGCGTTGTCGGGACGGAGACCTACACAGATACGCAGTATTTT. It specifies CSVVGTETYTDTQYF.

The V gene is TRBV6-2 or TRBV6-3, the J gene TRBJ2-7; 8 bases match TRBD2. The CDR3 length is 15 residues. From germline, CDR1 is MNHEY and CDR2 SVGEGT. The V gene end was trimmed by 5 bases and the J gene end by 3 bases; junction bases not matched to a gene: 9. The CDR3 DNA sequence: TGTGCCAGCAGTCCTCCGGGACTAGACAACTACGAGCAGTACTTC. The encoded protein is CASSPPGLDNYEQYF.

This clonotype was picked up a small number of times. DNA for the CDR3: TGTGCCAGCAGTCCCATTGCTGTCGCAAGCCAAGAGACCCAGTACTTC. Protein sequence: CASSPIAVASQETQYF. This sequence joins TRBV28 and TRBJ2-5; D ambiguous. The CDR3 contains 16 residues. CDR1 MDHEN and CDR2 SYDVKM come from the germline V gene. V was cut by 5 bases and J by 1 base, with 17 bases left in between.

This clonotype appeared a few times. The chain links TRBV28 to TRBJ2-7, with a weak D call TRBD2 (5 bases). CDR3 size: 13 residues. V gave up 7 bases and J gave up 3 bases, with 13 bases separating them. Germline V gives CDR1 MDHEN, CDR2 SYDVKM. The CDR3 region has the DNA TGTGCCAGCACCCTTTTAGGAGGCTACGAGCAGTACTTC. Translated, it gives CASTLLGGYEQYF.

This clonotype appeared a few times. The chain is built from TRBV7-2 and TRBJ1-1; TRBD1 is a possible D gene (5 bases). Germline values: CDR1 SGHTA, CDR2 FQGNSA. The V end was cut by 3 bases, the J end by 5 bases, with 19 bases between. This CDR3 is built from 16 residues. The CDR3 loop is CASSFPTGVRGTEAFF. The CDR3 coding sequence is TGTGCCAGCAGCTTCCCCACGGGGGTAAGGGGTACTGAAGCTTTCTTT.

The sample holds many counts of this clonotype. The chain couples TRBV28 to TRBJ2-6; no definite D call. Looked up from germline, CDR1 is MDHEN and CDR2 is SYDVKM. The V gene lost 6 bases and the J gene lost 0 bases, with 6 bases spanning the gap. The CDR3 length is 14 residues. CDR3 in DNA: TGTGCCAGCAGAGAAGTCTCTGGGGCCAACGTCCTGACTTTC. It specifies CASREVSGANVLTF.

This clonotype was observed many times. The chain is built from TRBV2 and TRBJ1-1, with D hard to call. This CDR3 has 14 amino acids. The V end lost 2 bases, the J end lost 7 bases, and 14 bases lay between the germline ends. Per germline, CDR1 SNHLY and CDR2 FYNNEI. The CDR3 loop reads CASSELVGKGEAFF. The CDR3 bases are TGTGCCAGCAGTGAATTGGTGGGGAAAGGTGAAGCTTTCTTT.

In this sample, this clonotype turned up a few times. The chain's CDR3 is CATSDGQKGTEAFF. The CDR3, as DNA: TGTGCCACCAGTGACGGACAAAAGGGAACTGAAGCTTTCTTT. The V and J genes are TRBV24-1 and TRBJ1-1; D might be TRBD1 (5 bases). The CDR3 runs to 14 residues. The V gene lost 4 bases and the J gene lost 5 bases, with 13 bases spanning the gap. Germline lookup yields CDR1 KGHDR and CDR2 SFDVKD.

This clonotype has a handful of counts. The chain links TRBV13 to TRBJ2-5, with TRBD2 identical over 10 bases. In germline, CDR1 is PRHDT, CDR2 FYEKMQ (reference sequence). CDR3 length: 14 residues. Trimming took 9 bases from V and 4 from J; bases not matched to a gene: 8. In DNA, the CDR3 is TGTGCCAGTGTTACTAGCGGGAATAGAGAGACCCAGTACTTC. Translated: CASVTSGNRETQYF.

This clonotype was counted ten times or more. The chain has TRBV20-1 and TRBJ1-5; 9 positions agree with TRBD1. J lost 7 bases, V lost 5 bases, and 12 bases had no gene match. The CDR3 runs 15 residues. Germline values: CDR1 DFQATT, CDR2 SNEGSKA (reference sequence). CDR3 region: CSAVEQGAKGQPQHF. The CDR3 DNA sequence: TGCAGTGCTGTTGAACAGGGGGCAAAGGGGCAGCCCCAGCATTTT.

This clonotype was seen repeatedly, ten times or more. The rearrangement uses TRBV29-1 and TRBJ1-2; D not certain. The CDR3 totals 12 residues. Germline CDR1 reads SQVTM; CDR2 reads ANQGSEA. V was shortened by 4 bases and J by 8 bases, with 14 bases between the two germline ends. The CDR3: CSVVPYVGGYTF. The CDR3 DNA reads TGCAGCGTTGTCCCTTATGTCGGGGGCTACACCTTC.

The V call is TRBV3-1, the J call TRBJ1-5, with D unclear. The V end was cut by 4 bases, the J end by 3 bases, with 10 bases between. This CDR3 has 14 amino acids. The germline V gene has CDR1 LGHDT and CDR2 YNNKEL (reference sequence). The CDR3 region is CASSPGHFNQPQHF. The CDR3 nucleotides are TGTGCCAGCAGCCCCGGGCACTTCAATCAGCCCCAGCATTTT.

A few counts support this clonotype. This chain joins TRBV7-2 and TRBJ2-3; 7 bases align to TRBD2. The CDR3 runs 15 residues. V lost 0 bases and J lost 4; bases outside the gene matches: 4. Germline-derived CDR1 and CDR2 are SGHTA and FQGNSA. CDR3 sequence (DNA): TGTGCCAGCAGCTTAGCGGGGGGGATCTCAGATACGCAGTATTTT. This sequence encodes CASSLAGGISDTQYF.

This clonotype occurred many times. The chain links TRBV12-3 or TRBV12-4 to TRBJ2-7; D unresolved. V lost 0 bases to trimming and J lost 5 bases, with 11 bases between them. The CDR3 runs to 14 residues. This CDR3 is CASSLAIVRNEQYF. The DNA of the CDR3 is TGTGCCAGCAGTTTAGCGATAGTCCGGAACGAGCAGTACTTC.

This clonotype was detected ten times or more. The rearrangement links TRBV7-9 to TRBJ1-2; possible D gene TRBD1, 5 bases. The germline CDR1 and CDR2 sequences are SEHNR and FQNEAQ (reference sequence). This CDR3 is built from 16 residues. V lost 0 bases to trimming and J lost 0 bases, with 11 bases between them. CDR3 in amino acids: CASSLALEGPNYGYTF. As DNA, the CDR3 is TGTGCCAGCAGCTTAGCGCTTGAGGGACCTAACTATGGCTACACCTTC.

This clonotype has a handful of counts. This sequence joins TRBV6-6 and TRBJ1-1; 7 bases are a match to TRBD1. Germline V gene lookup returns CDR1 MNHNY and CDR2 SVGAGI (reference sequence). The CDR3 runs to 16 residues. V lost 2 bases to trimming and J lost 0 bases; unmatched junction nucleotides: 6. The CDR3 DNA sequence: TGTGCCAGCAGTTACAGCACAGGGGACATGAACACTGAAGCTTTCTTT. Its protein is CASSYSTGDMNTEAFF.

This clonotype was seen a few times. The CDR3 protein is CASSLTGGEQPQHF. The CDR3 DNA is TGTGCCAGCAGCCTGACAGGGGGCGAGCAGCCCCAGCATTTT. V gene TRBV12-3 or TRBV12-4 combines with J gene TRBJ1-5; the match to TRBD1 covers 10 bases. V lost 6 bases and J lost 7; bases outside the gene matches: 6. The CDR3 consists of 14 residues.

About this clonotype itself: This may be a read error: a much more frequent sequence differs by one nucleotide. J is TRBJ1-1 and V is TRBV9; tentatively, D is TRBD1 (5 bases). The germline V gene has CDR1 SGDLS and CDR2 YYNGEE. The CDR3 is 15 amino acids. Between the trimmed V and J ends, which lost 0 bases and 3 bases, there was a span of 12 bases. For the CDR3, the DNA is TGTGCCAGCAGCGTAGCATCAGGGAAGGACACTGAAGCTTTCTTT. Translated, it gives CASSVASGKDTEAFF.